This entry describes one TCR beta chain. The target antigen is unknown. Germline CDR1 LNHDA, CDR2 SQIVND (reference sequence). The ends lost 5 bases at V and 4 bases at J; junction bases unmatched: 14. This CDR3 is 16 amino acids long. The data belong to a study of persistence of HIV-infected CD4 T cells. On the study more broadly: Median time on suppressive ART was about eight years. A couple of participants gave one leukapheresis sample; others gave up to about 200 mL blood repeatedly.

The immunoSEQ assay was version 4, run in survey mode. Genomic DNA was diluted to roughly 9.4 ng/uL, up to 1 ug per sample. Generated by immunoSEQ multiplex PCR, the TCRdb table keeps only in-frame clones and is missing some. This table has fewer than 15,000 clones, about three fifths appearing once. An overlapping HIV-1 Gag peptide pool stimulated these cells at 0.95 to 1 ug/peptide/mL. Responding CD4+ T cells were sorted by upregulation of both CD40 ligand and CD69. Study conclusions and caveats: TCRbeta richness was lower in CMV- and Gag-responding cells than in anti-CD3/anti-CD28-responding cells.

The clonotype comes from an adult man with HIV who was CMV-seropositive. The sequences come from CD4+ T cells sorted from PBMCs after roughly 18-hour stimulation, collected from a patient who received antiretroviral therapy. The rearrangement joins TRBV19 to TRBJ2-7; TRBD2 matches 7 bases. The CDR3 region is CASSQRGGTIFYEQYF. In DNA form, the CDR3 reads TGTGCCAGTAGTCAGCGGGGAGGGACGATTTTTTACGAGCAGTACTTC. Looking up the rest from reference TRBV19 and TRBJ2-7 gives the full variable domain: DGGITQSPKYLFRKEGQNVTLSCEQNLNHDAMYWYRQDPGQGLRLIYYSQIVNDFQKGDIAEGYSVSREKKESFPLTVTSAQKNPTAFYLCASSQRGGTIFYEQYFGPGTRLTVT.